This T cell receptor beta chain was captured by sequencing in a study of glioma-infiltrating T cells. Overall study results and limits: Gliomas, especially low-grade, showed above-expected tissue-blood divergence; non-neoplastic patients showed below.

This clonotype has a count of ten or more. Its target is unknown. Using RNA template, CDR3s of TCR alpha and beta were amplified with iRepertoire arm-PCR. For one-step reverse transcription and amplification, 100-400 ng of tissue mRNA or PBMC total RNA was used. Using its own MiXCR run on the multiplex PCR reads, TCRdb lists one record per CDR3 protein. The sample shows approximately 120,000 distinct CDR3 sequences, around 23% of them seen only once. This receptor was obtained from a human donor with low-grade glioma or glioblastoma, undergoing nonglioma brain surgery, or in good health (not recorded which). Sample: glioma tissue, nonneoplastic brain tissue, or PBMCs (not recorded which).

CDR3: CASSDNYNEQFF. CDR3 DNA sequence: TGTGCCAGCAGCGACAACTACAATGAGCAGTTCTTC. The gene calls are TRBV6-2 or TRBV6-3 and TRBJ2-1; D is ambiguous. CDR1 is MNHEY and CDR2 is SVGEGT in the germline V gene. V lost 6 bases and J 3 bases, leaving 6 bases between the germline ends. This CDR3 spans 12 amino acids.